The T cell receptor (beta chain) under discussion was sequenced for a study of T cells in Graves' hyperthyroidism and ophthalmopathy. TCR beta CDR3 regions were amplified from RNA transcripts. First-round RT-PCR with HTBI primers amplified the TCR CDR3 region. TCRdb reprocessed the multiplex PCR reads with MiXCR, giving one entry per CDR3 protein. The table has 610,000 or so distinct CDR3 sequences, 46% seen once; the top ten hold roughly 7.7%. Trimming took off 4 bases at V and 2 bases at J, with 15 bases between the two ends. This CDR3 is 17 amino acids long. Looked up from germline, CDR1 is SGHTA and CDR2 is FQGTGA.

The V call is TRBV7-3, the J call TRBJ2-6; weak D call: TRBD1 (5 bases). The sequenced sample was peripheral blood or thyroid tissue (not recorded which). This sequence originates from a woman aged 18-29 years with Graves' hyperthyroidism. In DNA, the CDR3 is TGTGCCAGCAGCTCGACTCCAGGGTTCGCTGGGGCCAACGTCCTGACTTTC. It specifies CASSSTPGFAGANVLTF.